This T cell receptor (beta chain) was found in a study of glioma-infiltrating T cells after dendritic cell vaccination. The primer mix had 60 V beta and 13 J beta primers. This table comes from immunoSEQ multiplex PCR, and its TCRdb copy is limited to in-frame clones, with some not included. Of more than 55,000 clones listed, about 85% are singletons. As for this clone: What it binds is unknown.

Study results and caveats: Higher TCR clonality did not directly relate to longer survival.

From germline, CDR1 is SGHDT and CDR2 YYEEEE. This CDR3 comprises 14 residues. V lost 2 bases and J lost 0, with 9 bases in between. Time point of the sample: after dendritic cell vaccination, including at tumor progression/relapse. Only patients with spare fresh-frozen tumor and over two years of follow-up were included. None of the glioblastoma patients had an isocitrate dehydrogenase mutation. The sample consisted of blood, taken after dendritic cell vaccination. The TCR sequence derives from a human donor with glioblastoma. This chain links TRBV5-6 with TRBJ2-7; tentative D call: TRBD1 (6 bases). CDR3 sequence (DNA): TGTGCCAGCAGCTTAGGGGGATACTCCTACGAGCAGTACTTC. It encodes CASSLGGYSYEQYF.